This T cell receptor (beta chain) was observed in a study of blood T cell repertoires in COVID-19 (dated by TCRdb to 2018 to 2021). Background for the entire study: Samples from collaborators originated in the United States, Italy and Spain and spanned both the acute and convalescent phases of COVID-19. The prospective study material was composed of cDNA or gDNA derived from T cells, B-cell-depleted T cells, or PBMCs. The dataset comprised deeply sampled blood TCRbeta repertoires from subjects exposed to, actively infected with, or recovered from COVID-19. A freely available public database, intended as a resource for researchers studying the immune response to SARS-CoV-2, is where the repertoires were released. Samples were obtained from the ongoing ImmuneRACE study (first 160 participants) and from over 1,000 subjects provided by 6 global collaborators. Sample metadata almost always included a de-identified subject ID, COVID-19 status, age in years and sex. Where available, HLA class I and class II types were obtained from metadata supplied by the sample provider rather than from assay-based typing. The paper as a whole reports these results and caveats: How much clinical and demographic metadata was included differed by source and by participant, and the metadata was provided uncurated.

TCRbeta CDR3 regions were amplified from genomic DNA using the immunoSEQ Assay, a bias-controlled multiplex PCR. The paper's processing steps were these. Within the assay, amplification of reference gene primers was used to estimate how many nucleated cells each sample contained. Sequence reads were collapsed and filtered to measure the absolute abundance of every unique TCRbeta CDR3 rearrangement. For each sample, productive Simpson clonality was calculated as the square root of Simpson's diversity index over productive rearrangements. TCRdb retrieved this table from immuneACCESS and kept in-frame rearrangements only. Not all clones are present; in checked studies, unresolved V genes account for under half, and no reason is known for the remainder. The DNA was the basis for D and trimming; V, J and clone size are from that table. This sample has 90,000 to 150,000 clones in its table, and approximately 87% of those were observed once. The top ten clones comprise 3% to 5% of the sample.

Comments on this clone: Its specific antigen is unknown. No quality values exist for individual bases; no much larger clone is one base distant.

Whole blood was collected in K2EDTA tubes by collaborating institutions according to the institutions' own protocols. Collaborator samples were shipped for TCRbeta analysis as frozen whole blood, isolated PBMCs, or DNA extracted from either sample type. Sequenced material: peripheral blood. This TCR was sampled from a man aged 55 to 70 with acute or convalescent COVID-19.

For the CDR3, the sequence is CASSVILGGADTQYF. The nucleotide sequence is TGTGCCAGCAGTGTCATTTTGGGAGGGGCAGATACGCAGTATTTT. The chain was built from TRBV28 and TRBJ2-3; 7 central bases correspond to TRBD2. The CDR3 numbers 15 residues from cysteine through phenylalanine. The kept DNA is CDR3 alone, 45 bases in frame from the first base. V has 5 bases trimmed and J has 4 bases trimmed; junction bases matching no gene number 9. The germline V gene yields MDHEN for CDR1 and SYDVKM for CDR2.